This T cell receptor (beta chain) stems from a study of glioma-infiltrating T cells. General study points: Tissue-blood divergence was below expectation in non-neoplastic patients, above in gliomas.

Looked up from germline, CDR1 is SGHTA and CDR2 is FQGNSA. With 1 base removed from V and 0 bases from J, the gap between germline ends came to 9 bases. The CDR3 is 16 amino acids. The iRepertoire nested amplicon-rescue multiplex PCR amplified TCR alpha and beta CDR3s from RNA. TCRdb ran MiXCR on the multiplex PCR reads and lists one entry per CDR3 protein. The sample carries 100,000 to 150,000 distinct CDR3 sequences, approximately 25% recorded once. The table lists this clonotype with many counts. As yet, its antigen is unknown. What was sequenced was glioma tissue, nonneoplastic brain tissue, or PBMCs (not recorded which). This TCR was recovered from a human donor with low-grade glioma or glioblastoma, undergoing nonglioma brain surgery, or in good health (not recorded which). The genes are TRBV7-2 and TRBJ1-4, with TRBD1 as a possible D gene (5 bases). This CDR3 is CASSLGGEATNEKLFF. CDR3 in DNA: TGTGCCAGCAGCTTAGGAGGGGAGGCAACTAATGAAAAACTGTTTTTT.